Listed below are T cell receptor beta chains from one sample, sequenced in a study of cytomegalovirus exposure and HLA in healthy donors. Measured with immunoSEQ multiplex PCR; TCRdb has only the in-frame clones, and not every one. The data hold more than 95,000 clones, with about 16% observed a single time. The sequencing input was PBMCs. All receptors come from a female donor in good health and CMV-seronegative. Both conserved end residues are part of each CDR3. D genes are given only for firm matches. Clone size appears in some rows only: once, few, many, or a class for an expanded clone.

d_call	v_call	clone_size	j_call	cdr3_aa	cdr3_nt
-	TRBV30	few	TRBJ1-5	CAWSAGGGAQPQHF	TGTGCCTGGAGTGCCGGCGGCGGTGCTCAGCCCCAGCATTTT
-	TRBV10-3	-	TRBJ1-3	CAISGGGGSGNTIYF	TGTGCCATCAGTGGGGGAGGAGGGAGTGGAAACACCATATATTTT
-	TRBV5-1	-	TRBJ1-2	CASSLETGSGYTF	TGCGCCAGCAGCTTGGAAACAGGGTCTGGCTACACCTTC
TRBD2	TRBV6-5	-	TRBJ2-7	CASSSILAASYEQYF	TGTGCCAGCAGTTCCATACTAGCGGCGAGCTACGAGCAGTACTTC
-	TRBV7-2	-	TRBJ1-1	CASSFLRTVNTEAFF	TGTGCCAGCAGCTTCCTCCGGACAGTGAACACTGAAGCTTTCTTT
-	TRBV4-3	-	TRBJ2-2	CASSQEGGNTGELFF	TGCGCCAGCAGCCAAGAAGGGGGGAACACCGGGGAGCTGTTTTTT
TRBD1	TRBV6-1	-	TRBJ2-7	CASSRMGQGSYEQYF	TGTGCCAGCAGTCGCATGGGACAGGGTTCCTACGAGCAGTACTTC
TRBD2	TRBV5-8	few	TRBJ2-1	CASTIDRRLAGAGEQFF	TGTGCCAGCACCATTGACAGAAGACTAGCGGGAGCCGGTGAGCAGTTCTTC
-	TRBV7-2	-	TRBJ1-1	CASSLVGRGNTEAFF	TGTGCCAGCAGCTTAGTGGGCAGGGGGAACACTGAAGCTTTCTTT
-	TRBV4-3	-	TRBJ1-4	CASSQDLVQGRSTNEKLFF	TGCGCCAGCAGCCAAGATCTCGTGCAGGGCCGATCAACTAATGAAAAACTGTTTTTT
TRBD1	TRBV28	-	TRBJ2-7	CASSSRDSRYEQYF	TGTGCCAGCAGTTCCCGGGACAGCCGCTACGAGCAGTACTTC
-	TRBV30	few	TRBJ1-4	CAWSADEKLFF	TGTGCCTGGAGTGCCGATGAAAAACTGTTTTTT
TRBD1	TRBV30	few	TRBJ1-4	CAWRGGSGEKLFF	TGTGCCTGGCGAGGGGGCAGTGGTGAAAAACTGTTTTTT
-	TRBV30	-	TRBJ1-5	CACGGGQPQHF	TGTGCCTGTGGTGGGGGGCAGCCCCAGCATTTT
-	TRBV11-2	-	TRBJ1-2	CASSPRSTRVSFQGYTF	TGTGCCAGCAGCCCACGATCAACCAGGGTTTCGTTTCAGGGCTACACCTTC
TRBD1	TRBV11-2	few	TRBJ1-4	CASSQRAGGQEKLFF	TGTGCCAGCAGCCAAAGGGCAGGGGGTCAGGAAAAACTGTTTTTT
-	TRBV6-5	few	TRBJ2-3	CASSSPRRPDTQYF	TGTGCCAGCAGTTCCCCGAGGCGGCCAGATACGCAGTATTTT
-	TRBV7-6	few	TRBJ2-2	CASSLRVSTGTGELFF	TGTGCCAGCAGCCTCCGGGTCTCTACAGGGACCGGGGAGCTGTTTTTT
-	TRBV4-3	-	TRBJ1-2	CASSPQTTGGNYGYTF	TGCGCCAGCAGCCCCCAGACGACAGGAGGAAACTATGGCTACACCTTC
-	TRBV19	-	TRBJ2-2	CASSTTSLAGELFF	TGTGCCAGTAGTACGACTAGTTTGGCCGGGGAGCTGTTTTTT
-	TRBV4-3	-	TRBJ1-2	CASSQAGKGDYGYTF	TGCGCCAGCAGCCAAGCAGGAAAGGGGGACTATGGCTACACCTTC
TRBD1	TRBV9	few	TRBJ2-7	CASSLGQGAYEQYF	TGTGCCAGCAGCCTGGGACAGGGGGCCTACGAGCAGTACTTC
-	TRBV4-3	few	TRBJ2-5	CASSQEGGDGTQYF	TGCGCCAGCAGCCAAGAGGGCGGGGATGGGACCCAGTACTTC
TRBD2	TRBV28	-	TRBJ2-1	CASTRLAGGQYAYEQFF	TGTGCCAGCACCCGACTAGCGGGAGGGCAATACGCCTATGAGCAGTTCTTC
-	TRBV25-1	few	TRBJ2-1	CASSVYSYEQFF	TGTGCCAGCAGTGTCTATTCGTATGAGCAGTTCTTC
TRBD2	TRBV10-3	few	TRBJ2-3	CAIGGGTDTQYF	TGTGCCATCGGGGGGGGTACAGATACGCAGTATTTT
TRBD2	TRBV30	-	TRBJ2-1	CAWSVGGSSYNEQFF	TGTGCCTGGAGTGTGGGGGGGAGCTCCTACAATGAGCAGTTCTTC
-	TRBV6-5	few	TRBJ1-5	CASSLEYNQPQHF	TGTGCCAGCAGTTTAGAGTACAATCAGCCCCAGCATTTT
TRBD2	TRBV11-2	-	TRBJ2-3	CASSLRLAGASTDTQYF	TGTGCCAGCAGCTTAAGGCTAGCGGGAGCTAGCACAGATACGCAGTATTTT
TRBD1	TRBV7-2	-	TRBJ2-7	CASSTQTGGTDEQYF	TGTGCCAGCAGCACACAGACAGGGGGCACTGACGAGCAGTACTTC
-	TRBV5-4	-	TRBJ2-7	CASSLGGGNTALQYF	TGTGCCAGCAGCTTGGGCGGCGGGAACACGGCGTTGCAGTACTTC
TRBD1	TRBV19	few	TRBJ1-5	CASSPQRGDRPHF	TGTGCCAGTAGTCCACAAAGGGGGGACAGGCCACATTTT
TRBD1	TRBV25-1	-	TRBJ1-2	CASTEGAGGYTF	TGTGCCAGTACAGAGGGGGCAGGTGGCTACACCTTC
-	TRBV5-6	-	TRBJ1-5	CASRQSGNSNQPQHF	TGTGCCAGCAGGCAATCGGGAAATAGCAATCAGCCCCAGCATTTT
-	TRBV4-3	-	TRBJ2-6	CASSRLGARGANVLTF	TGCGCCAGCAGCCGCTTAGGGGCGCGAGGGGCCAACGTCCTGACTTTC
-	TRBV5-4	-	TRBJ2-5	CASSLRGKETQYF	TGTGCCAGCAGCTTGCGGGGGAAAGAGACCCAGTACTTC
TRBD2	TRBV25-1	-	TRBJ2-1	CASSEFSGVGNEQFF	TGTGCCAGCAGTGAATTTAGCGGGGTCGGGAATGAGCAGTTCTTC